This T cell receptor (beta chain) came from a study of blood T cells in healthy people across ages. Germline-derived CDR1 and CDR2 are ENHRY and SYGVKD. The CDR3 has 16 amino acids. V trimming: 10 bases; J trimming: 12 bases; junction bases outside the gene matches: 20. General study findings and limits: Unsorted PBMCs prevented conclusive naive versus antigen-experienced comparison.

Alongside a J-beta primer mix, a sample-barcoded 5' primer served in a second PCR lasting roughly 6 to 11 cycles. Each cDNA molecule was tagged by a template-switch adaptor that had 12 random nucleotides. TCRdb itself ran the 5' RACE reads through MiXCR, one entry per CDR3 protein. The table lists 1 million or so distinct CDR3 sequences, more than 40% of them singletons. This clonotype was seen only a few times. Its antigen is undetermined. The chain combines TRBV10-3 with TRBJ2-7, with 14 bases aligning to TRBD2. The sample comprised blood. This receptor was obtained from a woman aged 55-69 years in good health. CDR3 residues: CATAAEGGGLAGVAYF. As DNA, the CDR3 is TGTGCCACCGCGGCGGAGGGCGGGGGACTAGCGGGAGTAGCGTACTTC.